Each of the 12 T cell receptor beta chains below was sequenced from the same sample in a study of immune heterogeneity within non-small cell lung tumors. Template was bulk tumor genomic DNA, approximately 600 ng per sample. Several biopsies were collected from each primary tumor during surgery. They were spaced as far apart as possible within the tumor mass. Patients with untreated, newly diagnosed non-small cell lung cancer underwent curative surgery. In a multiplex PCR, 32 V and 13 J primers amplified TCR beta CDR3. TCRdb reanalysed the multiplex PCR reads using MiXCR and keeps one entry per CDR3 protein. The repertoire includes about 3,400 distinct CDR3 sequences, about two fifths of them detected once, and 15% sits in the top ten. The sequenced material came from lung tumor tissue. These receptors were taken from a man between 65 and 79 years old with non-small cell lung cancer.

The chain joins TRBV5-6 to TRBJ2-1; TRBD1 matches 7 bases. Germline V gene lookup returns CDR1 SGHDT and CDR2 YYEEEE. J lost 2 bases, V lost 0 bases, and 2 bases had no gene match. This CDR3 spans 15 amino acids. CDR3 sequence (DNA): TGTGCCAGCAGCTTGGGAGACAGGGCCTACAATGAGCAGTTCTTC. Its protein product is CASSLGDRAYNEQFF.

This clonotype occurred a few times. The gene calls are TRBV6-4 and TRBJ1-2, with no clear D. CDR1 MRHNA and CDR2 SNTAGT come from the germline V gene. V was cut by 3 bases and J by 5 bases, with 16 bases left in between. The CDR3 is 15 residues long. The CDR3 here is CASSETAGKYYGYTF. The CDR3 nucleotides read TGTGCCAGCAGTGAGACTGCCGGGAAGTATTATGGCTACACCTTC.

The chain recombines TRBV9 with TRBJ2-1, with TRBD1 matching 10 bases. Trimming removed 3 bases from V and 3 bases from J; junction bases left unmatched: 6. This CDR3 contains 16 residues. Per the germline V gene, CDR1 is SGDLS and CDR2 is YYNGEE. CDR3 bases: TGTGCCAGCAGCGGTAGTGGGACAGGGGACTACAATGAGCAGTTCTTC. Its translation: CASSGSGTGDYNEQFF. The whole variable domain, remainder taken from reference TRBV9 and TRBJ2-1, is DSGVTQTPKHLITATGQRVTLRCSPRSGDLSVYWYQQSLDQGLQFLIQYYNGEERAKGNILERFSAQQFPDLHSELNLSSLELGDSALYFCASSGSGTGDYNEQFFGPGTRLTVL.

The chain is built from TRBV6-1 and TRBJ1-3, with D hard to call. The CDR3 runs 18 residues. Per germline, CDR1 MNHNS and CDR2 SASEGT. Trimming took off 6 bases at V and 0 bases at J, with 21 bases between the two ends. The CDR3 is CASRPITYISSSGNTIYF. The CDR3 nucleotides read TGTGCCAGCAGGCCCATCACGTATATATCAAGCTCTGGAAACACCATATATTTT.

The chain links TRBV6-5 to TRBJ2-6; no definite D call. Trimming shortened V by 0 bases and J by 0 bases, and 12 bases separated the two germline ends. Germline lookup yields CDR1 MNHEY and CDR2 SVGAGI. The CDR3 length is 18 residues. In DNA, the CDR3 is TGTGCCAGCAGTTACTCGGGTCTTTGGACCTCTGGGGCCAACGTCCTGACTTTC. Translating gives CASSYSGLWTSGANVLTF.

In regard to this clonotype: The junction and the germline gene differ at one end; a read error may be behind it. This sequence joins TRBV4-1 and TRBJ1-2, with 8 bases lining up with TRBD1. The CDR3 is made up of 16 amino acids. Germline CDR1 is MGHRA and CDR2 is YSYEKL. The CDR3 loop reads CASSQDQQGANYGYTF. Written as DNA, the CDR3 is TGCGCTAGCAGCCAAGATCAACAGGGGGCTAACTATGGCTACACCTTC.

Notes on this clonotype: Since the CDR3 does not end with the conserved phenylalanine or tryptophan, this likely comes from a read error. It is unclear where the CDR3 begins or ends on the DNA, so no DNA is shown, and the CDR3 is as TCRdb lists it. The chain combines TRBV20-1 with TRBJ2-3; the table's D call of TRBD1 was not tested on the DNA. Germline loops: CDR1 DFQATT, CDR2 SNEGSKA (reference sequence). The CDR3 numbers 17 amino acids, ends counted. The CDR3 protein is CSARWVGEQNYEQYFGP.

The CDR3 nucleotides read TGTGCCAGCTCACCAGATATAGCGGGAGCAGTCGGGGAGCTGTTTTTT. Amino acid sequence: CASSPDIAGAVGELFF. J is TRBJ2-2 and V is TRBV18; 9 bases line up with TRBD2. J was trimmed by 7 bases and V by 2 bases; bases with no gene match: 8. The CDR3 has 16 residues. CDR1 and CDR2 from the germline V gene are KGHSH and LQKENI.

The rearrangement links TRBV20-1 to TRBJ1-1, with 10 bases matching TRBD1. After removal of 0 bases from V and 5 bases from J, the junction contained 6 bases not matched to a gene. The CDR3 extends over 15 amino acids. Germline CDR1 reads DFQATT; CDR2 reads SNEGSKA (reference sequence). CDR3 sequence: CSARDRQGARTEAFF. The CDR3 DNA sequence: TGCAGTGCTAGAGACCGACAGGGGGCGCGTACTGAAGCTTTCTTT.

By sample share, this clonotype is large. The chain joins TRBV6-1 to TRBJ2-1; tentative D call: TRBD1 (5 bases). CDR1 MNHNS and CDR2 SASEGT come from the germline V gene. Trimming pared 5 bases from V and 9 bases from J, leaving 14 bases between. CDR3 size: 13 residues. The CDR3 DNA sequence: TGTGCCAGCAGTTATGGCAGGGTCGGTGAGCAGTTCTTC. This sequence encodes CASSYGRVGEQFF.

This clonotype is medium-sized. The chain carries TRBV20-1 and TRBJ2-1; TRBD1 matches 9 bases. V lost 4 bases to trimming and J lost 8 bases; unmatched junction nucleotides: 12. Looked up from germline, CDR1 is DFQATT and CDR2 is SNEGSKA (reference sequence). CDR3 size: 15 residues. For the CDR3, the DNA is TGCAGTGCTAAGGGACAGGGAGGACGGTGGGATGAGCAGTTCTTC. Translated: CSAKGQGGRWDEQFF.

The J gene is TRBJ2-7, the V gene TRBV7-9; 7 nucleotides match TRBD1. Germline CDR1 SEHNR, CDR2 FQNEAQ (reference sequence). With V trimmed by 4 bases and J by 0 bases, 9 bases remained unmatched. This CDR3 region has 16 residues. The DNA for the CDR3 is TGTGCCAGCAGCTCCACTTCAGGGGGAATCTCCTACGAGCAGTACTTC. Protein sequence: CASSSTSGGISYEQYF.